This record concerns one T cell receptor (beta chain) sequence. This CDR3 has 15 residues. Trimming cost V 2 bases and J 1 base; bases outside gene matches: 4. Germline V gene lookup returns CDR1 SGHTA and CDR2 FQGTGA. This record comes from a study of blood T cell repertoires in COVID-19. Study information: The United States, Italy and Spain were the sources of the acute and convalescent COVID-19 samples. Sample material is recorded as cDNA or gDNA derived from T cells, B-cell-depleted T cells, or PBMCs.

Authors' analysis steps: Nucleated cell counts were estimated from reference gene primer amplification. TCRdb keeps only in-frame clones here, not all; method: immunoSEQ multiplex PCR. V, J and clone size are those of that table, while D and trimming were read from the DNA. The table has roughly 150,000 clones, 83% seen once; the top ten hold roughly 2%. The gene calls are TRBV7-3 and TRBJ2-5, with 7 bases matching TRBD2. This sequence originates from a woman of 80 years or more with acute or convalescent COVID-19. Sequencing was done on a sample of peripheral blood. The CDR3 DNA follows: TGTGCCAGCAGCTTACTGGGACTATCCCAAGAGACCCAGTACTTC. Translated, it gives CASSLLGLSQETQYF.